Below are 8 T cell receptor beta chains sequenced from a single sample in a study of blood T cell repertoires in COVID-19. Assay: immunoSEQ multiplex PCR; the TCRdb copy retains only in-frame clones and omits some. The data show around 230,000 clones, with approximately 90% seen just once and over 9% held by the top ten. The sample taken for sequencing was PBMCs or T cells enriched from blood (not recorded which). Receptor source: a man between 18 and 35 years old with acute COVID-19.

This chain joins TRBV13 and TRBJ1-1; D might be TRBD1 (5 bases). There are 14 residues in the CDR3. The V end was cut by 1 base, the J end by 1 base, with 7 bases between. Germline V gene lookup returns CDR1 PRHDT and CDR2 FYEKMQ (reference sequence). The CDR3 sequence is CASSLEDKNTEAFF. The CDR3 DNA is TGTGCCAGCAGCTTAGAGGACAAGAACACTGAAGCTTTCTTT.

The J gene is TRBJ2-1, the V gene TRBV13, with 11 positions matching TRBD2. The germline V gene has CDR1 PRHDT and CDR2 FYEKMQ (reference sequence). CDR3 length: 14 amino acids. V gave up 5 bases and J gave up 5 bases; unmatched junction bases: 2. The chain's CDR3 is CASSKGLADNEQFF. The CDR3, as DNA: TGTGCCAGCAGCAAGGGACTAGCGGACAATGAGCAGTTCTTC.

This clone was observed a single time. This chain connects TRBV21-1 to TRBJ2-7; the table's D gene call, TRBD1, was not cross checked with the DNA. TRBV21-1 is a listed pseudogene. The CDR3 loop spans 15 amino acids. This chain's CDR3 is CASSPPGQGAYEQYF. CDR3 nucleotide sequence: TGTGCCAGCAGCCCACCCGGACAGGGGGCGTACGAGCAGTACTTC.

This sequence joins TRBV11-2 and TRBJ1-6; D is possibly TRBD1 (6 bases). Germline loops: CDR1 SGHAT, CDR2 FQNNGV. V lost 5 bases and J lost 8, with 16 bases in between. The CDR3 runs to 15 residues. This CDR3 reads CASSPRMGGHSPLHF. The DNA of the CDR3 is TGTGCCAGCAGCCCCCGGATGGGGGGGCATTCACCCCTCCACTTT.

V gene TRBV5-8 combines with J gene TRBJ1-5; 10 nucleotides line up with TRBD1. This CDR3 spans 14 amino acids. Trimming at V came to 4 bases and at J to 2 bases, leaving 0 bases not matched to a gene. The germline gives CDR1 SGHTS, CDR2 YDEGEE. The CDR3 loop is CASSGTGGNQPQHF. CDR3 nucleotides: TGTGCCAGCAGCGGGACAGGGGGCAATCAGCCCCAGCATTTT.

The chain links TRBV5-1 to TRBJ2-5; 8 bases are a match to TRBD2. The CDR3 extends over 15 amino acids. The V gene end was trimmed by 3 bases and the J gene end by 4 bases; junction bases not matched to a gene: 8. The germline V gene encodes CDR1 SGHRS and CDR2 YFSETQ. The CDR3 spells CASSSGTRGPETQYF. For the CDR3, the DNA is TGCGCCAGCAGCTCGGGGACTAGAGGGCCAGAGACCCAGTACTTC.

The chain's CDR3 is CASSYAGRAFF. CDR3 bases: TGTGCCAGCAGTTACGCGGGGAGAGCTTTCTTT. This chain links TRBV6-5 with TRBJ1-1; no firm D call. Between the trimmed V and J ends, which lost 2 bases and 10 bases, there was a span of 8 bases. This CDR3 spans 11 amino acids. The germline gives CDR1 MNHEY, CDR2 SVGAGI.

This chain uses TRBV28 with TRBJ2-3; tentatively, D is TRBD2 (6 bases). The germline V and J ends were trimmed by 7 bases and 4 bases, with 12 bases remaining between them. CDR1 is MDHEN and CDR2 is SYDVKM in the germline V gene. This CDR3 comprises 13 residues. The CDR3 loop is CASMGGMADTQYF. The CDR3 DNA follows: TGTGCCAGCATGGGGGGAATGGCAGATACGCAGTATTTT.